This T cell receptor beta chain was captured by sequencing in a study of T cell repertoires in cytomegalovirus infection. Across the study: Recently identified HLA-C-restricted and well-studied HLA-B-restricted CMV epitopes were used. Public TCR beta signatures were indicative of both CMV infection and a matching HLA type.

Findings and limits, study-wide: CMV-specific TCR beta clonotypes restricted by HLA-C dominated the ex vivo response. Cumulative frequency of public TCR beta families picked out carriers of CMV plus the relevant HLA.

The germline V gene encodes CDR1 SGHRS and CDR2 YFSETQ. This CDR3 contains 16 residues. V shed 4 bases, J shed 5 bases, and the junction held 12 bases outside the gene matches. TCRdb independently ran MiXCR on the reads; one entry per CDR3 protein. The data show nearly 700,000 distinct CDR3 sequences, roughly 30% seen once. This clonotype was seen a handful of times. The antigen remains undetermined. The chain uses TRBV5-1 and TRBJ2-1; 7 bases are shared with TRBD2. This receptor was taken from a human donor in good health (CMV status not recorded). Some clones in this sample may be carry-over from other donors' samples. This specimen was cultured PBMCs, taken from culture after CMV antigen stimulation. The CDR3 nucleotides read TGCGCCAGCAGCCCTCCCCTAGCGGTAAGCAACAATGAGCAGTTCTTC. Its protein is CASSPPLAVSNNEQFF.